Below, 20 T cell receptor beta chains from the same sample are listed, as sequenced in a study of T-cell reconstitution after alpha-beta-depleted transplantation in children. Preparation of the TCRbeta library involved a method that used unique molecular identifiers. Via MiXCR, TCRdb re-called the PCR reads, giving one row per CDR3 protein. The sample holds about 610,000 distinct CDR3 sequences, about 11% seen once. The sequencing here drew on PBMCs from the stem cell graft donor, taken from the stem cell graft. The receptors derive from a human donor who donated a stem cell graft to a child with acute myeloid leukemia.

The genes are TRBV28 and TRBJ2-5; D possibly corresponds to TRBD2 (5 bases). The germline CDR1 and CDR2 sequences are MDHEN and SYDVKM. Trimming removed 6 bases from V and 2 bases from J, with 16 bases in between. This CDR3 spans 15 amino acids. CDR3 in amino acids: CASRDYSERQETQYF. The CDR3 coding sequence is TGTGCCAGCAGAGACTACTCTGAGCGGCAAGAGACCCAGTACTTC.

This clonotype was found many times. J is TRBJ1-5 and V is TRBV20-1; possibly TRBD1 for D (5 bases). CDR1 is DFQATT and CDR2 is SNEGSKA in the germline V gene (reference sequence). CDR3 length equals 15 residues. The ends were cut back, 2 bases at V and 4 bases at J, with 15 bases in the middle. CDR3 nucleotide sequence: TGCAGTGCTAGACAGCAAGACAGCCCAAATCAGCCCCAGCATTTT. The encoded protein is CSARQQDSPNQPQHF.

V gene TRBV5-1 combines with J gene TRBJ2-3, with D uncertain. Trimming cost V 0 bases and J 2 bases, with 7 bases left between them. The CDR3 has 14 residues. Germline assignment: CDR1 SGHRS and CDR2 YFSETQ. For the CDR3, the DNA is TGCGCCAGCAGCTTGGATTACAACACAGATACGCAGTATTTT. Its protein product is CASSLDYNTDTQYF.

This clonotype was observed many times. The chain links TRBV5-1 to TRBJ2-7; a weak D match, TRBD1 (6 bases). The length of the CDR3 is 14 residues. Trimming stripped 4 bases from V and 5 bases from J, with 16 bases between. Germline lookup yields CDR1 SGHRS and CDR2 YFSETQ. The CDR3 coding sequence is TGCGCCAGCAGCCACCCCGGGACACTCGACGAGCAGTACTTC. Protein product: CASSHPGTLDEQYF.

In the case of this clonotype: Because it lacks the conserved phenylalanine or tryptophan at the end, this CDR3 is likely a read error. It is unclear where the CDR3 begins or ends on the DNA, so no DNA is shown, and the CDR3 is as TCRdb lists it. The V gene is TRBV23-1, the J gene TRBJ1-5; the table assigns TRBD1, which was not confirmed against the DNA. TRBV23-1 is sorted into the ORF group, with uncertain function. The CDR3 contains 12 residues when both ends are counted. This CDR3 reads CASSQDRTGEMR.

The CDR3 protein is CASSPGLAGRFQETQYF. CDR3 coding DNA: TGTGCCAGCAGTCCGGGACTAGCGGGACGGTTCCAAGAGACCCAGTACTTC. The rearrangement links TRBV27 to TRBJ2-5, with TRBD2 identical over 13 bases. V lost 5 bases, J lost 1 base, and 7 bases stayed unmatched. This CDR3 comprises 17 residues. Germline loops: CDR1 MNHEY, CDR2 SMNVEV (reference sequence).

Worth noting for this clonotype: A much larger clonotype is one base distant, so this may be a read error. The J gene is TRBJ1-5, the V gene TRBV10-3; D perhaps matches TRBD1 (6 bases). The CDR3 length is 13 residues. Germline CDR1 and CDR2: ENHRY and SYGVKD. In DNA, the CDR3 is TGTGCCACACAGGGAGACAGAAATCAGCCCCGGCATTTT. Translated: CATQGDRNQPRHF.

This clonotype was counted ten times or more. This chain links TRBV29-1 with TRBJ2-3; 14 bases fit TRBD2. The CDR3 is 14 amino acids. J lost 3 bases, V lost 8 bases, and 4 bases had no gene match. CDR1 is SQVTM and CDR2 is ANQGSEA in the germline V gene. CDR3 region: CSLGLAGGTDTQYF. CDR3 DNA: TGCAGCCTCGGACTAGCGGGAGGAACAGATACGCAGTATTTT.

This clonotype was found a few times. The chain is built from TRBV5-1 and TRBJ1-2, with D hard to call. CDR3 length: 14 amino acids. The germline V gene has CDR1 SGHRS and CDR2 YFSETQ. Trimming shortened V by 5 bases and J by 2 bases, and 13 bases separated the two germline ends. CDR3 in amino acids: CASRTQEGNYGYTF. CDR3 in DNA: TGCGCCAGCAGGACCCAGGAAGGGAACTATGGCTACACCTTC.

The chain couples TRBV7-8 to TRBJ2-3; 11 bases align to TRBD2. This CDR3 has 18 residues. J was trimmed by 2 bases and V by 4 bases; bases with no gene match: 11. The germline V gene has CDR1 SGHVS and CDR2 FQNEAQ. The CDR3 region is CASSSNLLAGDLTDTQYF. CDR3 coding DNA: TGTGCCAGCAGCTCCAATTTACTAGCGGGGGATCTCACAGATACGCAGTATTTT.

This clonotype came up many times. The genes are TRBV20-1 and TRBJ2-1, with 8 bases aligning to TRBD1. CDR3 length: 19 amino acids. The germline CDR1 and CDR2 sequences are DFQATT and SNEGSKA (reference sequence). The trim removed 1 base at V and 2 bases at J, leaving 16 bases unmatched. This CDR3 is CSARVPLGQGRVTYNEQFF. DNA for the CDR3: TGCAGTGCTAGAGTCCCCCTCGGACAGGGCCGCGTTACCTACAATGAGCAGTTCTTC.

This clonotype turned up a few times. The chain joins TRBV20-1 to TRBJ2-3, with D unresolved. V was clipped by 4 bases and J by 6 bases, with 11 bases between them. Germline CDR1 reads DFQATT; CDR2 reads SNEGSKA (reference sequence). The CDR3 totals 12 residues. The CDR3 DNA reads TGCAGTGCTATCCTCCTGCCCGATACGCAGTATTTT. Encoded protein: CSAILLPDTQYF.

This clonotype was counted at least ten times. The genes are TRBV28 and TRBJ1-4; TRBD1 matches 11 bases. J was trimmed by 8 bases and V by 1 base; bases with no gene match: 3. Germline V CDR1 and CDR2: MDHEN, SYDVKM. The length of the CDR3 is 15 residues. For the CDR3, the DNA is TGTGCCAGCAGTTTATTTGGGACAGGGGGAGAAAAACTGTTTTTT. Translating gives CASSLFGTGGEKLFF.

The V gene is TRBV21-1, the J gene TRBJ2-7. TRBV21-1 is a pseudogene. The CDR3 has 15 residues. CDR3 protein: CASSTDSQERYEQYF. The CDR3 coding sequence is TGTGCCAGCAGCACCGACTCTCAGGAACGGTACGAGCAGTACTTC.

The chain employs TRBV30 and TRBJ1-5; D uncertain. Germline loops: CDR1 GTSNPN, CDR2 SVGIG (reference sequence). V was clipped by 0 bases and J by 4 bases, with 13 bases between them. The CDR3 consists of 15 residues. CDR3 residues: CAWSVQTGKNQPQHF. Written as DNA, the CDR3 is TGTGCCTGGAGTGTACAGACGGGGAAAAATCAGCCCCAGCATTTT.

In this sample, this clonotype turned up a few times. The chain couples TRBV7-2 to TRBJ2-7, with D perhaps matching TRBD1 (6 bases). The V end lost 3 bases, the J end lost 2 bases, and 14 bases lay between the germline ends. The germline V gene has CDR1 SGHTA and CDR2 FQGNSA. The CDR3 extends over 15 amino acids. This CDR3 reads CASSFLNRVPYEQYF. The CDR3 bases are TGTGCCAGCAGCTTTCTGAACAGGGTCCCCTACGAGCAGTACTTC.

Notes on this clonotype: A much larger clone lies a single base off, so this may be a read error. The CDR3 carries no conserved terminal phenylalanine or tryptophan, so it likely arises from a read error. The chain uses TRBV2 and TRBJ1-1, with TRBD1 matching over 8 bases. Germline V gene lookup returns CDR1 SNHLY and CDR2 FYNNEI. V shed 7 bases, J shed 3 bases, and the junction held 13 bases outside the gene matches. The CDR3 covers 16 residues. The CDR3 reads CASNRQGASSDTEAFC. The CDR3 nucleotides read TGTGCCAGCAACCGCCAGGGGGCCTCGTCGGACACTGAAGCTTTCTGT.

This clonotype was detected only a few times. The J gene is TRBJ1-6, the V gene TRBV20-1; 8 bases are a match to TRBD1. CDR1 is DFQATT, CDR2 SNEGSKA, per germline (reference sequence). With 3 bases clipped from V and 9 bases from J, the junction kept 16 bases outside the gene matches. The CDR3 loop spans 17 amino acids. CDR3 sequence reads: CSARLIGQGNTVSPLHF. The DNA of the CDR3 is TGCAGTGCTAGGTTAATCGGACAGGGTAACACGGTTTCACCCCTCCACTTT.

This chain uses TRBV24-1 with TRBJ2-6, with D uncertain. The germline V gene has CDR1 KGHDR and CDR2 SFDVKD. V gave up 1 base and J gave up 3 bases, with 0 bases separating them. The CDR3 totals 13 residues. Here the CDR3 DNA reads TGTGCCACCAGTGATTTTGGGGCCAACGTCCTGACTTTC. Translating gives CATSDFGANVLTF.

This clonotype was detected many times. The chain joins TRBV9 to TRBJ2-5, with D uncertain. CDR3 size: 17 residues. The V end lost 0 bases, the J end lost 4 bases, and 19 bases lay between the germline ends. CDR1 and CDR2 from the germline V gene are SGDLS and YYNGEE. In DNA, the CDR3 is TGTGCCAGCAGCGTAGGAACACACGTTGCCGCCCGAGAGACCCAGTACTTC. The encoded protein is CASSVGTHVAARETQYF.